Each of the 4 T cell receptor beta chains below was sequenced from the same sample in a study of immune evolution from preneoplasia to lung adenocarcinoma. Generated by immunoSEQ multiplex PCR, the TCRdb table keeps only in-frame clones and is missing some. Of about 7,500 clones listed, about 80% were seen once; the top ten hold 2.7%. Material for sequencing was FFPE invasive lung adenocarcinoma tissue. The receptors originated from a person aged 35-55 years with lung adenocarcinoma.

The chain couples TRBV28 to TRBJ2-5; unclear D gene. Germline-derived CDR1 and CDR2 are MDHEN and SYDVKM. CDR3 length equals 13 residues. The CDR3, as DNA: TGTTGCTCCCAGCCAGGAGAACAAGAGACCCAGTACTTC. Its protein is CCSQPGEQETQYF. The whole variable domain, remainder taken from reference TRBV28 and TRBJ2-5, is DVKVTQSSRYLVKRTGEKVFLECVQDMDHENMFWYRQDPGLGLRLIYFSYDVKMKEKGDIPEGYSVSREKKERFSLILESASTNQTSMYLCCSQPGEQETQYFGPGTRLLVL.

V gene TRBV7-9 combines with J gene TRBJ2-7, with D possibly being TRBD2 (6 bases). CDR1 and CDR2 from the germline V gene are SEHNR and FQNEAQ (reference sequence). Deletions cut 5 bases from V and 2 bases from J, with 16 bases between. The CDR3 is 15 amino acids. This CDR3 is CASSEAGGLAYEQYF. CDR3 nucleotide sequence: TGTGCCAGCAGCGAAGCCGGGGGATTAGCCTACGAGCAGTACTTC. The variable domain in full, with the rest retrieved from reference TRBV7-9 and TRBJ2-7, is DTGVSQNPRHKITKRGQNVTFRCDPISEHNRLYWYRQTLGQGPEFLTYFQNEAQLEKSRLLSDRFSAERPKGSFSTLEIQRTEQGDSAMYLCASSEAGGLAYEQYFGPGTRLTVT.

The genes are TRBV28 and TRBJ2-5, with a tentative D call TRBD1 (6 bases). Trimming took off 6 bases at V and 1 base at J, with 15 bases between the two ends. CDR1 MDHEN and CDR2 SYDVKM come from the germline V gene. The CDR3 is 15 amino acids. The CDR3 region has the DNA TGTGCCAGCAGCTCCCAACAGGGATTCCAAGAGACCCAGTACTTC. This sequence encodes CASSSQQGFQETQYF.

The rearrangement uses TRBV19 and TRBJ2-3, with D maybe TRBD1 (5 bases). The CDR3 is 14 residues long. Trimming took off 8 bases at V and 0 bases at J, with 12 bases between the two ends. Germline V CDR1 and CDR2: LNHDA, SQIVND (reference sequence). This chain's CDR3 is CASRAGPSTDTQYF. As DNA, the CDR3 is TGTGCCAGTCGTGCAGGGCCAAGCACAGATACGCAGTATTTT.